Listed below are T cell receptor beta chains from one sample, sequenced in a study of cytomegalovirus exposure and HLA in healthy donors. Clones were sequenced by immunoSEQ multiplex PCR, and TCRdb holds only the in-frame ones, with some missing. The repertoire has about 130,000 clones, 75% to 90% of them found once; the top ten carry 0.95% to 1.5%. Material for sequencing was PBMCs. These TCRs come from a woman aged 18-29 years in good health and CMV-seronegative. CDR3s include the opening cysteine and the closing phenylalanine or tryptophan. Each record gives: J gene, V gene, clone size, D gene, CDR3 DNA, CDR3 protein. The D gene is left open where the match is weak. Expanded clones are given a class, and other clones once, few, many or no size at all.

TRBJ1-4 | TRBV7-8 | . | . | TGTGCCAGCAGCTTCCCAGGGCCAACTAATGAAAAACTGTTTTTT | CASSFPGPTNEKLFF
TRBJ1-6 | TRBV27 | . | TRBD1 | TGTGCCAGCAGTTCCACATGGACAGGGAGCTCCTATAATTCACCCCTCCACTTT | CASSSTWTGSSYNSPLHF
TRBJ1-1 | TRBV29-1 | few | . | TGCAGCGTTGAAGGGTTAAGGGGATTCGTCATGAACACTGAAGCTTTCTTT | CSVEGLRGFVMNTEAFF
TRBJ2-1 | TRBV5-1 | . | . | TGCGCCAGCAGCTTCCGTAGGGAGCGGTACGGTGAGCAGTTCTTC | CASSFRRERYGEQFF
TRBJ1-1 | TRBV5-5 | few | . | TGTGCCAGCAGCCCGGTGGGGCCGGATTCTTTCTTT | CASSPVGPDSFF
TRBJ1-1 | TRBV10-1 | . | . | TGCGCCAGCAGTGATAGCGGGCATTCCACCCGGACCCCTGAAGCTTTCTTT | CASSDSGHSTRTPEAFF
TRBJ1-6 | TRBV7-9 | . | TRBD1 | TGTGCCAGCAGCTTGGGACAGGTTTTACCCCTCCACTTT | CASSLGQVLPLHF
TRBJ1-2 | TRBV10-3 | . | . | TGTGCCATCAGTGAGTTTCTTCAGGGGCCTGGGGGCTACACCTTC | CAISEFLQGPGGYTF
TRBJ1-1 | TRBV6-5 | . | . | TGTGCCAGCAGTTACGGGCGTCGGGAAGCTTTCTTT | CASSYGRREAFF
TRBJ2-7 | TRBV6-1 | few | TRBD1 | TGTGCCAGCAGCGGGACAGTTTACGAGCAGTACTTC | CASSGTVYEQYF
TRBJ2-7 | TRBV5-1 | few | TRBD1 | TGCGCCAGCTCCTCACAGGGGACCTACGAGCAGTACTTC | CASSSQGTYEQYF
TRBJ1-1 | TRBV5-1 | . | . | TGCGCCAGCAGCGTACAGGGATCCTACACTGAAGCTTTCTTT | CASSVQGSYTEAFF
TRBJ2-7 | TRBV7-8 | . | . | TGTGCCAGCAGCCCCCTTGAGTCACCCTCGCTGGAGCAGTACTTC | CASSPLESPSLEQYF
TRBJ2-5 | TRBV14 | . | TRBD2 | TGTGCCAGCAGCGCCGTGGCCGGGACTATTCGAGAGACCCAGTACTTC | CASSAVAGTIRETQYF
TRBJ1-4 | TRBV2 | . | . | TGTGCCAGCGAGGGGGTTAATGAAAAACTGTTTTTT | CASEGVNEKLFF
TRBJ2-7 | TRBV13 | . | TRBD2 | TGTGCCAGCAGCGGAGACGGGACTAGCGGAGAAACTTACGAGCAGTACTTC | CASSGDGTSGETYEQYF
TRBJ2-1 | TRBV6-5 | . | TRBD2 | TGTGCCAGCAGTGATTCGGGGGGTCTCGAGCAGTTCTTC | CASSDSGGLEQFF
TRBJ2-2 | TRBV7-9 | once | TRBD2 | TGTGCCAGCAGCTCCCCGGGACTAGCGGGGCCCGGGGAGCTGTTTTTT | CASSSPGLAGPGELFF
TRBJ1-6 | TRBV18 | few | TRBD1 | TGTGCCAGCTCACCCGTGACAGGGGGCTCTGCTTCACCCCTCCACTTT | CASSPVTGGSASPLHF
TRBJ2-5 | TRBV5-1 | . | . | TGCGCCAGCACGGGAGAGGGTCAAGAGACCCAGTACTTC | CASTGEGQETQYF
TRBJ1-2 | TRBV7-2 | . | TRBD1 | TGTGCCAGCAGCCCCAGGGGGGAATACTATGGCTACACCTTC | CASSPRGEYYGYTF
TRBJ1-5 | TRBV19 | . | TRBD1 | TGTGCCAGTAGTCTGTTACCGGGACAGGCGAGCAATCAGCCCCAGCATTTT | CASSLLPGQASNQPQHF
TRBJ1-1 | TRBV7-3 | few | . | TGTGCCAGCAGCCGGAGTCGAGAGTCGAACACTGAAGCTTTCTTT | CASSRSRESNTEAFF
TRBJ1-1 | TRBV5-1 | . | . | TGCGCCAGCAGCCTCGTGAGTTTTAACACTGAAGCTTTCTTT | CASSLVSFNTEAFF
TRBJ1-5 | TRBV19 | few | . | TGTGCCAGTAACAACGGGGGAGATCAGCCCCAGCATTTT | CASNNGGDQPQHF
TRBJ2-2 | TRBV2 | . | TRBD1 | TGTGCCAGCAGCGTTGACAGGGGGGACACCGGGGAGCTGTTTTTT | CASSVDRGDTGELFF
TRBJ2-3 | TRBV7-8 | . | TRBD2 | TGTGCCAGCAGCTCTAGCGGCTACACAGATACGCAGTATTTT | CASSSSGYTDTQYF
TRBJ1-6 | TRBV6-5 | few | . | TGTGCCAGCAGTGAGCGGGACAATTCACCCCTCCACTTT | CASSERDNSPLHF
TRBJ1-1 | TRBV6-6 | . | . | TGTGCCAGCAGTTACGGGGCCGCCACTGAAGCTTTCTTT | CASSYGAATEAFF
TRBJ1-1 | TRBV4-1 | . | TRBD1 | TGCGCCAGCAGCCAAGATAGTACAGGGGGCACTGGAGCTTTCTTT | CASSQDSTGGTGAFF
TRBJ2-7 | TRBV19 | few | . | TGTGCCAGTAGTAGCGGACTACCGTACGAGCAGTACTTC | CASSSGLPYEQYF
TRBJ2-7 | TRBV7-8 | . | TRBD1 | TGTGCCAGCAGCTCCCAACCCCGGACAGGCGGCCCCTACGAGCAGTACTTC | CASSSQPRTGGPYEQYF
TRBJ2-3 | TRBV7-3 | . | TRBD2 | TGTGCCAGCAGCCCCTGGGGACTAGCGGGGGGGCTAACAGATACGCAGTATTTT | CASSPWGLAGGLTDTQYF
TRBJ2-2 | TRBV5-1 | . | TRBD2 | TGCGCCAGCAGCTTGAACCCCCTAGCGGGGGGACGGAACACCGGGGAGCTGTTTTTT | CASSLNPLAGGRNTGELFF
TRBJ1-4 | TRBV5-1 | . | TRBD1 | TGCGCCAGCAGCTTGGGACAGGGGGCCCCCATGATGGAACTGTTTTTT | CASSLGQGAPMMELFF
TRBJ1-2 | TRBV11-2 | . | TRBD1 | TGTGCCAGCAGCTTGAACTCCGGGACAGTGACCTATGGCTACACCTTC | CASSLNSGTVTYGYTF
TRBJ2-7 | TRBV27 | . | . | TGTGCCAGCAGTTTTCAGGGAGGTCAACTCTACGAGCAGTACTTC | CASSFQGGQLYEQYF
TRBJ2-1 | TRBV7-6 | . | . | TGTGCCAGCAGCCCATTTGACAATGAGCAGTTCTTC | CASSPFDNEQFF
TRBJ2-7 | TRBV5-4 | once | TRBD2 | TGTGCCAGCAGCTCGGGACTAGCTCCCTACGAGCAGTACTTC | CASSSGLAPYEQYF